Each of the 13 T cell receptor beta chains below was sequenced from the same sample in a study of control samples from healthy donors and cancer patients (dated by TCRdb to about 2020). Preparation of the library involved the immunoSEQ multiplex PCR assay. This is the immuneACCESS table as TCRdb keeps it, with only in-frame sequences that have V and J called. A part of the clones is gone; compared with another copy, unresolved V genes explain less than half, and the rest is unexplained. Within this sample are about 77,000 clones, with approximately 92% of them counted one time only. 5.8% of the sample comes from the top ten. The sample was blood. These receptor sequences come from a woman in her sixties or seventies in good health.

The chain employs TRBV2 and TRBJ1-1, with TRBD1 matching 9 bases. Germline values: CDR1 SNHLY, CDR2 FYNNEI. With 6 bases clipped from V and 4 bases from J, the junction kept 9 bases outside the gene matches. The CDR3 sequence is 15 residues long. In DNA form, the CDR3 reads TGTGCCAGCAGCAAAGACAGGGGGTCCACCACTGAAGCTTTCTTT. Protein sequence: CASSKDRGSTTEAFF.

CDR3 bases: TGCGCCAGCAGCGGCGGATTTCAGCAAGAGACCCAGTACTTC. It codes for CASSGGFQQETQYF. The chain uses TRBV5-1 and TRBJ2-5; D not certain. CDR1 and CDR2 (germline): SGHRS, YFSETQ. Trimming cost V 4 bases and J 2 bases, with 12 bases left between them. The CDR3 covers 14 residues.

The rearrangement uses TRBV7-9 and TRBJ2-1, with D perhaps given as TRBD1 or TRBD2 (5 bases each). There are 15 residues in the CDR3. Between the trimmed V and J ends, which lost 3 bases and 0 bases, there was a span of 9 bases. The germline V gene encodes CDR1 SEHNR and CDR2 FQNEAQ (reference sequence). The CDR3 here is CASSLRDDSYNEQFF. The CDR3 DNA reads as TGTGCCAGCAGCTTGAGGGACGACTCCTACAATGAGCAGTTCTTC.

The chain links TRBV4-3 to TRBJ2-7; D is perhaps TRBD1 (6 bases). Germline V gene lookup returns CDR1 LGHNA and CDR2 YSLEER. V lost 1 base and J 1 base, leaving 11 bases between the germline ends. CDR3 size: 15 residues. CDR3 residues: CASSQGPGQSYEQYF. The CDR3 nucleotides are TGCGCCAGCAGCCAAGGGCCTGGACAGTCCTACGAGCAGTACTTC.

This clone has only one observation. J is TRBJ2-2 and V is TRBV5-6; 11 nucleotides agree with TRBD2. CDR3 length: 16 residues. Germline-derived CDR1 and CDR2 are SGHDT and YYEEEE. V lost 3 bases and J lost 3; bases outside the gene matches: 4. This CDR3 is CASSYGTSGYTGELFF. For the CDR3, the DNA is TGTGCCAGCAGCTATGGGACTAGCGGATACACCGGGGAGCTGTTTTTT.

The J gene is TRBJ1-4, the V gene TRBV20-1, with unresolved D. There are 12 residues in the CDR3. The germline CDR1 and CDR2 sequences are DFQATT and SNEGSKA (reference sequence). The V end was cut by 6 bases, the J end by 5 bases, with 10 bases between. The CDR3 DNA follows: TGCAGTGCCAGTGGGCCAAATGAAAAACTGTTTTTT. Translating it yields CSASGPNEKLFF.

Only a few counts were recorded for this clone. This chain links TRBV28 with TRBJ1-1, with D tentatively TRBD1 (5 bases). Germline V gene sequence: CDR1 MDHEN, CDR2 SYDVKM. V was pared by 5 bases and J by 6 bases, with 10 bases between. The CDR3 loop spans 12 amino acids. CDR3 nucleotides: TGTGCCAGCAGTGTGGGACGGCCTGAAGCTTTCTTT. Encoded protein: CASSVGRPEAFF. The full variable domain, with the rest looked up from reference TRBV28 and TRBJ1-1, is DVKVTQSSRYLVKRTGEKVFLECVQDMDHENMFWYRQDPGLGLRLIYFSYDVKMKEKGDIPEGYSVSREKKERFSLILESASTNQTSMYLCASSVGRPEAFFGQGTRLTVV.

This chain connects TRBV12-5 to TRBJ2-1; D gene uncertain. In germline, CDR1 is LGHNT, CDR2 FRNRAP. CDR3 length equals 11 residues. V was clipped by 3 bases and J by 3 bases, with 0 bases between them. The CDR3 is CASGFYNEQFF. CDR3 nucleotides: TGTGCTAGTGGTTTCTACAATGAGCAGTTCTTC.

The CDR3 bases are TGTGCCAGCAGCCCTACCGGGCCTAACTACGAGCAGTACTTC. Amino acids: CASSPTGPNYEQYF. This chain links TRBV3-1 (or the pseudogene TRBV3-2) with TRBJ2-7; D is unclear. The CDR3 sequence is 14 residues long. Germline CDR1 LGHDT, CDR2 YNNKEL (reference sequence). Trimming pared 4 bases from V and 3 bases from J, leaving 13 bases between.

This clone is labeled medium-sized. CDR3 nucleotide sequence: TGTGCCAGCAGCTTACCGAGACAGGAGAACACTGAAGCTTTCTTT. Encoded protein: CASSLPRQENTEAFF. The rearrangement links TRBV7-9 to TRBJ1-1; D possibly corresponds to TRBD1 (6 bases). CDR1 SEHNR and CDR2 FQNEAQ come from the germline V gene (reference sequence). This CDR3 has 15 amino acids. V was trimmed by 2 bases and J by 1 base, leaving 11 bases between them.

This chain connects TRBV11-2 to TRBJ1-1; 9 nucleotides line up with TRBD1. Germline-derived CDR1 and CDR2 are SGHAT and FQNNGV. V was pared by 3 bases and J by 1 base, with 0 bases of the junction left unmatched. The length of the CDR3 is 14 residues. This CDR3 is CASSLGQGNTEAFF. CDR3 DNA: TGTGCCAGCAGCTTGGGACAGGGGAACACTGAAGCTTTCTTT.

This clone was counted between two and nine times. The chain carries TRBV2 and TRBJ2-1; TRBD2 agrees at 9 bases. V was pared by 6 bases and J by 5 bases, with 5 bases of the junction left unmatched. This CDR3 has 14 amino acids. Germline values: CDR1 SNHLY, CDR2 FYNNEI. DNA for the CDR3: TGTGCCAGCAGCGGACTAGCGAGTCACAATGAGCAGTTCTTC. Translated, it gives CASSGLASHNEQFF. Together with reference TRBV2 and TRBJ2-1, the CDR3 gives the full variable domain: EPEVTQTPSHQVTQMGQEVILRCVPISNHLYFYWYRQILGQKVEFLVSFYNNEISEKSEIFDDQFSVERPDGSNFTLKIRSTKLEDSAMYFCASSGLASHNEQFFGPGTRLTVL.

The chain recombines TRBV5-1 with TRBJ1-1, with 11 bases lining up with TRBD1. Per the germline V gene, CDR1 is SGHRS and CDR2 is YFSETQ. Trimming at V came to 2 bases and at J to 8 bases, leaving 2 bases not matched to a gene. The CDR3 covers 13 residues. The CDR3, as DNA: TGCGCCAGCAGCTTCGGACAGGGGGCAGAAGCTTTCTTT. Its protein is CASSFGQGAEAFF.